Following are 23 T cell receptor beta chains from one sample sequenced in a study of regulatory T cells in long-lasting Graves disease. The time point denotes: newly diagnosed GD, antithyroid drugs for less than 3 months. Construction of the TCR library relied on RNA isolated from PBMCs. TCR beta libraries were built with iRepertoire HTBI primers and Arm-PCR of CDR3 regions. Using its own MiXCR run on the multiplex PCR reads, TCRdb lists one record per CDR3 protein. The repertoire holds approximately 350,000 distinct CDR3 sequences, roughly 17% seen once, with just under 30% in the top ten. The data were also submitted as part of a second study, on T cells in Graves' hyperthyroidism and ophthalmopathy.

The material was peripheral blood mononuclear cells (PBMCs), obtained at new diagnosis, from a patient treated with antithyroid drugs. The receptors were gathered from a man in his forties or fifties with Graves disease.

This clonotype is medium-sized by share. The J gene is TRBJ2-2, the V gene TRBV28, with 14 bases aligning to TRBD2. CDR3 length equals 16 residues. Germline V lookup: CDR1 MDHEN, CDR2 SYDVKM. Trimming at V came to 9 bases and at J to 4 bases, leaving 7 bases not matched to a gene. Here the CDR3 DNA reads TGTGCCAGTAAGCCGGGACTAGCGGGGGTCACCGGGGAGCTGTTTTTT. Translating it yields CASKPGLAGVTGELFF. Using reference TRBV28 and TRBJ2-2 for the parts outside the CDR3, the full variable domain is DVKVTQSSRYLVKRTGEKVFLECVQDMDHENMFWYRQDPGLGLRLIYFSYDVKMKEKGDIPEGYSVSREKKERFSLILESASTNQTSMYLCASKPGLAGVTGELFFGEGSRLTVL.

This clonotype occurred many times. CDR3 region: CASSAAGQGGTGANVLTF. The CDR3 DNA reads as TGCGCCAGCAGCGCCGCCGGACAGGGAGGGACTGGGGCCAACGTCCTGACTTTC. The V gene is TRBV5-1, the J gene TRBJ2-6; a weak D match, TRBD1 (8 bases). This CDR3 is built from 18 residues. The V and J ends lost 4 bases and 2 bases respectively, with 19 bases between them. Germline V CDR1 and CDR2: SGHRS, YFSETQ.

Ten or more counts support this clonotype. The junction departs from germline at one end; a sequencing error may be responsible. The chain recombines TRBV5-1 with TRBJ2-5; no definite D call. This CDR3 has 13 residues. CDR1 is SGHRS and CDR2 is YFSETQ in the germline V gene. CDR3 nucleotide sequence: TGTGCCAGCAGCTTAGTGGGACAAGAGACCCAGTACTTC. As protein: CASSLVGQETQYF.

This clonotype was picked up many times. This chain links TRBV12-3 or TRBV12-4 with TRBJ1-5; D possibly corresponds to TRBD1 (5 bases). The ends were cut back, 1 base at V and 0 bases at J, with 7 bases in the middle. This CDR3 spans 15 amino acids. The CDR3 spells CASSLGGDSNQPQHF. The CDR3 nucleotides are TGTGCCAGCAGTTTAGGGGGGGATAGCAATCAGCCCCAGCATTTT.

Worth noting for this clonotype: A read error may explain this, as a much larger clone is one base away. CDR3 in DNA: TGTGCCAGCAGCTTAGCTCGGGGATTGAGCAATCAGCCCCAGCATTTT. Translating it yields CASSLARGLSNQPQHF. J is TRBJ1-5 and V is TRBV7-8, with D hard to call. CDR3 length: 16 residues. Germline V gives CDR1 SGHVS, CDR2 FQNEAQ. Trimming took 0 bases from V and 1 from J, leaving 10 bases between them. Full variable domain (missing parts from reference TRBV7-8 and TRBJ1-5): GAGVSQSPRYKVAKRGQDVALRCDPISGHVSLFWYQQALGQGPEFLTYFQNEAQLDKSGLPSDRFFAERPEGSVSTLKIQRTQQEDSAVYLCASSLARGLSNQPQHFGDGTRLSIL.

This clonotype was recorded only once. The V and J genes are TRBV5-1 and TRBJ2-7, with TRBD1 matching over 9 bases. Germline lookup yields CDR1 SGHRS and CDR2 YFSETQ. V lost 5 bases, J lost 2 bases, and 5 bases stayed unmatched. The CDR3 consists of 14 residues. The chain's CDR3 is CASRIRQGAYEQYF. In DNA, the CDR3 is TGCGCCAGCAGGATTAGACAGGGGGCCTACGAGCAGTACTTC. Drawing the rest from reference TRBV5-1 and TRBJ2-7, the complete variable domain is KAGVTQTPRYLIKTRGQQVTLSCSPISGHRSVSWYQQTPGQGLQFLFEYFSETQRNKGNFPGRFSGRQFSNSRSEMNVSTLELGDSALYLCASRIRQGAYEQYFGPGTRLTVT.

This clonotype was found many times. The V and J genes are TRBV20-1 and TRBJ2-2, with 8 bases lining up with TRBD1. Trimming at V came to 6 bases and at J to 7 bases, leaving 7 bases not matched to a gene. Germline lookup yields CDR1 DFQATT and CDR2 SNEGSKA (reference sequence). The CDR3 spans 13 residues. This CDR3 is CSAYGQGGGELFF. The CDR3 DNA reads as TGCAGTGCGTACGGACAGGGCGGCGGGGAGCTGTTTTTT.

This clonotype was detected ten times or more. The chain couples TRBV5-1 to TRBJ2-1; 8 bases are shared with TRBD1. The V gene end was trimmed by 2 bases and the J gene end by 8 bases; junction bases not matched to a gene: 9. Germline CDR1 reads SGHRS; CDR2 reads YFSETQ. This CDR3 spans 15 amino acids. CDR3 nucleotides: TGCGCCAGCAGCTTATCCTGGACAGGGACTGATGAGCAGTTCTTC. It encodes CASSLSWTGTDEQFF.

CDR3 sequence reads: CASKTFRHADDRGYYGYTF. CDR3 coding DNA: TGTGCCAGCAAGACCTTCCGTCACGCTGACGACAGGGGGTACTATGGCTACACCTTC. J is TRBJ1-2 and V is TRBV27, with 9 positions matching TRBD1. CDR1 and CDR2 from the germline V gene are MNHEY and SMNVEV (reference sequence). CDR3 size: 19 residues. The J segment lost 3 bases and the V segment lost 7 bases, leaving 21 bases of the junction unmatched.

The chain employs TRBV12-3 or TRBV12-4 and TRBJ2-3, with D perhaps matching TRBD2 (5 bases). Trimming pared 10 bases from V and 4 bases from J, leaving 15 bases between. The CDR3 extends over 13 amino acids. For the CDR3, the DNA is TGTGCCAACATCCTAGGGAGAGCAGATACGCAGTATTTT. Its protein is CANILGRADTQYF.

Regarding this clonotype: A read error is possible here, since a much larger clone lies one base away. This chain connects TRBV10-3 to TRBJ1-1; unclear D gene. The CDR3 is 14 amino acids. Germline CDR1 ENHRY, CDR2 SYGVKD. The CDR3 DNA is TGTGCCATCAGTGAGGGCAGAATGAACACTGAAGCTTCCTTT. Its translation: CAISEGRMNTEASF.

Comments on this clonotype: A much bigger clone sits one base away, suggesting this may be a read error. CDR3 sequence (DNA): TGTGTCAGCAGTTATGGACAGAATAACTATGGCTACACCTTC. Translated, it gives CVSSYGQNNYGYTF. The V and J genes are TRBV6-9 and TRBJ1-2; perhaps TRBD1 as D (6 bases). Germline loops: CDR1 MNHGY, CDR2 SVAAGI. The CDR3 length is 14 residues.

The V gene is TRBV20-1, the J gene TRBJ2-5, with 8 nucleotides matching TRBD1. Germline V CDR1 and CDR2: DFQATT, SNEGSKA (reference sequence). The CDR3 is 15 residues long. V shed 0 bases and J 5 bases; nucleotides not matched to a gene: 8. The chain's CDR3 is CSAREPAGGRETQYF. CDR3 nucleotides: TGCAGTGCTAGAGAACCGGCAGGGGGCAGGGAGACCCAGTACTTC.

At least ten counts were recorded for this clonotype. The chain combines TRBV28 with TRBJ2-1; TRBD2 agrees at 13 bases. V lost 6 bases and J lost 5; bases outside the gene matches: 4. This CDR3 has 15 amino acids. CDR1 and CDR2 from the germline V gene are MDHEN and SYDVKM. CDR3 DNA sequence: TGTGCCAGCAGAGACACTAGCGGGGGGGACAATGAGCAGTTCTTC. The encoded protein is CASRDTSGGDNEQFF.

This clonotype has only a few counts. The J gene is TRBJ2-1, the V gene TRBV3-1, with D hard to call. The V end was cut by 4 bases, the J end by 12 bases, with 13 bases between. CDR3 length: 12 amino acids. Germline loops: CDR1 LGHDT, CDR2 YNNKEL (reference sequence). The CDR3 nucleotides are TGTGCCAGCAGCCCCGATGGGCGCCCGCAGTTCTTC. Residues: CASSPDGRPQFF.

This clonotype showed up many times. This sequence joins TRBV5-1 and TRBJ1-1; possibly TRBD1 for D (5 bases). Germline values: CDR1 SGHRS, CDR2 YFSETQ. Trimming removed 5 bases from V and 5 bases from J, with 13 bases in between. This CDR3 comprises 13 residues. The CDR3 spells CASRAGFRTEAFF. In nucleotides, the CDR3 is TGCGCCAGCAGAGCAGGGTTCCGTACTGAAGCTTTCTTT.

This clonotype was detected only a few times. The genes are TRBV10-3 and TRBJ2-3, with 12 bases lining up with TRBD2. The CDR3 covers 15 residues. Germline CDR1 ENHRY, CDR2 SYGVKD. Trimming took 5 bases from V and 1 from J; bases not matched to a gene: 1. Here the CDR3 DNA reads TGTGCCATCAGTTGGACTAGCGGGGGCACAGATACGCAGTATTTT. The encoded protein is CAISWTSGGTDTQYF.

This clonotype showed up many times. The CDR3 sequence: CASRGLGNTEAFF. In DNA form, the CDR3 reads TGTGCCAGCAGAGGCTTGGGGAACACTGAAGCTTTCTTT. This rearrangement joins TRBV2 to TRBJ1-1; D gene ambiguous. Deletions cut 6 bases from V and 1 base from J, with 9 bases between. This CDR3 is 13 amino acids long. Germline loops: CDR1 SNHLY, CDR2 FYNNEI.

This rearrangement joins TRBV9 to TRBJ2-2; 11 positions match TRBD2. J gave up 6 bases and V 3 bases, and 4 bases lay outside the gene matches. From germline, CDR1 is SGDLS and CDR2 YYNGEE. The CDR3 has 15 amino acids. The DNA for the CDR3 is TGTGCCAGCAGCGAACCGGGACTAGCGGCCGGGGAGCTGTTTTTT. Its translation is CASSEPGLAAGELFF.

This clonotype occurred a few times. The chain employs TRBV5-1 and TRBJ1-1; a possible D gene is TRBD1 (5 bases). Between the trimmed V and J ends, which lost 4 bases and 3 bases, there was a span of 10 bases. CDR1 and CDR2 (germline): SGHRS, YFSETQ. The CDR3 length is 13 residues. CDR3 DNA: TGCGCCAGCAGCCGGGGGTGGGACACTGAAGCTTTCTTT. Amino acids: CASSRGWDTEAFF. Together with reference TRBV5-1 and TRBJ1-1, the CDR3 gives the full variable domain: KAGVTQTPRYLIKTRGQQVTLSCSPISGHRSVSWYQQTPGQGLQFLFEYFSETQRNKGNFPGRFSGRQFSNSRSEMNVSTLELGDSALYLCASSRGWDTEAFFGQGTRLTVV.

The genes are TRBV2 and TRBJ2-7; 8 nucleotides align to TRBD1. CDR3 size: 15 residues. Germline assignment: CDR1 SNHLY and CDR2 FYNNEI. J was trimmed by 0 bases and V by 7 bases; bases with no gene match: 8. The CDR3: CASMVRQGSSYEQYF. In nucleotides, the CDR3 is TGTGCCAGCATGGTAAGACAGGGGAGCTCCTACGAGCAGTACTTC.

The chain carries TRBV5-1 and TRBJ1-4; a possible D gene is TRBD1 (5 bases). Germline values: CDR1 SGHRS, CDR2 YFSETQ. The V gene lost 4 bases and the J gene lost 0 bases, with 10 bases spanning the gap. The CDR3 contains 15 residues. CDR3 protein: CASSPGTSTNEKLFF. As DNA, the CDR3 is TGCGCCAGCAGCCCCGGGACTTCAACTAATGAAAAACTGTTTTTT.

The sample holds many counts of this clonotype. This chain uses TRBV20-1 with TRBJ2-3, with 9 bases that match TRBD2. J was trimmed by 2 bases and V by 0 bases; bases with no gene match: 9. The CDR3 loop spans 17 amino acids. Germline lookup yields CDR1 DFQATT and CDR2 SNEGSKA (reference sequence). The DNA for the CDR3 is TGCAGTGCTAGAGATCCGGCTAGCGGGACCCTCACAGATACGCAGTATTTT. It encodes CSARDPASGTLTDTQYF.